This T cell receptor beta chain was retrieved from a study of T cell responses to AZD1222 COVID-19 vaccine. This clone was seen once. Sequencing was performed with immunoSEQ multiplex PCR; in TCRdb, only in-frame clones are kept and a portion is missing. The repertoire holds some 140,000 clones, with roughly 90% as singletons. The CDR3 extends over 16 amino acids. The junction had 12 bases not matched to a gene; V was cut back by 5 bases and J by 4 bases. Per the germline V gene, CDR1 is GTSNPN and CDR2 is SVGIG (reference sequence). The sequencing used peripheral blood, collected on day 0 of AZD1222 vaccination. The chain couples TRBV30 to TRBJ2-2, with 8 bases aligning to TRBD1. The sequence came from an adult in good health. CDR3: CAWSRMKTGGTGELFF. In DNA, the CDR3 is TGTGCCTGGTCGAGAATGAAAACAGGGGGCACCGGGGAGCTGTTTTTT.